These 30 T cell receptor beta chains share one sample of origin, sequenced in a study of T-cell memory formation after mild COVID-19. TCRdb reprocessed the 5' RACE reads via MiXCR and lists one record per CDR3 protein. The table lists about 290,000 distinct CDR3 sequences, about 16% of them singletons, with around a fifth in the top ten. Specimen: PBMCs or a T cell subset sorted from them (not recorded which). All receptors come from a man between 18 and 35 years old who had mild COVID-19 (a few samples of this study predate the infection). Cell type and time point are not known.

This clonotype came up a few times. The chain joins TRBV12-3 or TRBV12-4 to TRBJ2-5; 9 bases fit TRBD2. V lost 5 bases to trimming and J lost 5 bases; unmatched junction nucleotides: 9. This CDR3 is built from 15 residues. The CDR3 nucleotides are TGTGCCAGCAGTCCCCAGGGACTAGCCTCGGAGACCCAGTACTTC. Amino acid sequence: CASSPQGLASETQYF.

The V call is TRBV5-4, the J call TRBJ1-2; D not resolved. The CDR3 consists of 13 residues. V lost 4 bases and J 8 bases, leaving 15 bases between the germline ends. Germline V gene sequence: CDR1 SGHNT, CDR2 YYREEE (reference sequence). The CDR3 reads CASSGLVAEGYTF. DNA for the CDR3: TGTGCCAGCAGCGGTCTCGTTGCGGAGGGCTACACCTTC.

V and J are TRBV7-2 and TRBJ2-5, with 7 bases aligning to TRBD1. J was trimmed by 2 bases and V by 4 bases; bases with no gene match: 4. CDR1 and CDR2 from the germline V gene are SGHTA and FQGNSA. The CDR3 is 14 residues long. CDR3 nucleotide sequence: TGTGCCAGCAGCTGGAAGGGGGCACAAGAGACCCAGTACTTC. This gives the protein CASSWKGAQETQYF.

Here the CDR3 DNA reads TGTGCCAGCTCACCGAACAGGGCCTACGAGCAGTACTTC. Amino acid sequence: CASSPNRAYEQYF. This rearrangement joins TRBV18 to TRBJ2-7; weak D call: TRBD1 (6 bases). CDR1 KGHSH and CDR2 LQKENI come from the germline V gene. Trimming removed 3 bases from V and 2 bases from J, with 8 bases in between. The CDR3 totals 13 residues.

The rearrangement links TRBV4-1 to TRBJ2-5, with 11 positions matching TRBD1. Germline V CDR1 and CDR2: MGHRA, YSYEKL. This CDR3 spans 16 amino acids. V gave up 4 bases and J gave up 2 bases; unmatched junction bases: 6. CDR3 sequence reads: CASSPLGDRGQETQYF. CDR3 in DNA: TGCGCCAGCAGCCCACTCGGGGACAGGGGGCAAGAGACCCAGTACTTC.

The V call is TRBV7-9, the J call TRBJ1-1, with TRBD1 identical over 7 bases. The CDR3 is 14 residues long. Germline CDR1 is SEHNR and CDR2 is FQNEAQ (reference sequence). The V and J ends lost 5 bases and 3 bases, in that order; junction bases with no gene match: 6. CDR3 sequence reads: CASSRDSVDTEAFF. The CDR3 DNA reads as TGTGCCAGCAGCCGGGACAGCGTGGACACTGAAGCTTTCTTT.

This clonotype was observed a few times. The V call is TRBV20-1, the J call TRBJ2-4; the match to TRBD2 covers 11 bases. V shed 0 bases, J shed 12 bases, and the junction held 7 bases outside the gene matches. The germline CDR1 and CDR2 sequences are DFQATT and SNEGSKA (reference sequence). This CDR3 has 14 amino acids. The CDR3 region has the DNA TGCAGTGCTAGAGATCGACTAGCGGGGAAGCGTCAGTACTTC. It encodes CSARDRLAGKRQYF.

The V gene is TRBV28, the J gene TRBJ2-7; possibly TRBD1 for D (6 bases). The ends were cut back, 3 bases at V and 7 bases at J, with 16 bases in the middle. The CDR3 totals 14 residues. Looked up from germline, CDR1 is MDHEN and CDR2 is SYDVKM. The CDR3 loop reads CASSLAAGVKEQYV. The CDR3 region has the DNA TGTGCCAGCAGTTTGGCGGCAGGGGTAAAGGAGCAGTACGTC.

The rearrangement joins TRBV12-3 or TRBV12-4 to TRBJ2-2; unclear D gene. Trimming pared 6 bases from V and 8 bases from J, leaving 7 bases between. CDR3 length: 11 amino acids. The CDR3 reads CASREKGELFF. The CDR3 coding sequence is TGTGCCAGCAGGGAGAAGGGGGAGCTGTTTTTT.

This rearrangement joins TRBV5-1 to TRBJ2-2; D might be TRBD1 (5 bases). The CDR3 is 15 amino acids. V lost 1 base and J lost 0, with 7 bases in between. CDR1 and CDR2 (germline): SGHRS, YFSETQ. In nucleotides, the CDR3 is TGCGCCAGCAGCTTGCCAGGGACGAACACCGGGGAGCTGTTTTTT. Protein product: CASSLPGTNTGELFF.

This sequence joins TRBV7-2 and TRBJ2-3; the D is unclear. V was pared by 3 bases and J by 6 bases, with 13 bases between. The CDR3 runs 14 residues. The germline gives CDR1 SGHTA, CDR2 FQGNSA. The CDR3: CASSFSRTMDTQYF. The CDR3 DNA follows: TGTGCCAGCAGCTTTAGCAGGACGATGGATACGCAGTATTTT.

This chain uses TRBV5-8 with TRBJ2-5; D may be TRBD2 (8 bases). The germline V and J ends were trimmed by 4 bases and 5 bases, with 21 bases remaining between them. This CDR3 has 16 amino acids. Per germline, CDR1 SGHTS and CDR2 YDEGEE. The CDR3 protein is CASSPGREGALETQYF. The DNA of the CDR3 is TGTGCCAGCAGCCCGGGACGGGAGGGGGCTTTGGAGACCCAGTACTTC.

By its share, this clonotype is large. The chain links TRBV4-1 to TRBJ1-1, with D unresolved. The CDR3 has 13 amino acids. The V end lost 2 bases, the J end lost 5 bases, and 9 bases lay between the germline ends. Per germline, CDR1 MGHRA and CDR2 YSYEKL. This CDR3 is CASSQREVTEAFF. CDR3 in DNA: TGCGCCAGCAGCCAACGGGAAGTTACTGAAGCTTTCTTT.

The table lists this clonotype with a few counts. This chain uses TRBV21-1 with TRBJ2-1; TRBD1, the table's D call, was not compared with the DNA. TRBV21-1 is given as a pseudogene. The CDR3 length is 17 residues. CDR3 bases: TGTGCCAGCAGCAAAGCCGAGGGGGCGGCTTACTACAATGAGCAGTTCTTC. The encoded protein is CASSKAEGAAYYNEQFF.

This clonotype has only a few counts. V is TRBV6-2 or TRBV6-3 and J is TRBJ1-1; D may be TRBD1 (5 bases). The CDR3 runs 11 residues. Germline loops: CDR1 MNHEY, CDR2 SVGEGT. V lost 2 bases and J lost 7, with 5 bases in between. The CDR3 loop is CASSYTGEAFF. The CDR3, as DNA: TGTGCCAGCAGTTACACAGGTGAAGCTTTCTTT.

The J gene is TRBJ1-2, the V gene TRBV11-2; possibly TRBD1 for D (5 bases). The CDR3 spans 15 residues. CDR1 and CDR2 (germline): SGHAT, FQNNGV. Trimming cost V 4 bases and J 0 bases, with 12 bases left between them. CDR3 region: CASSSPRVANYGYTF. CDR3 coding DNA: TGTGCCAGCAGCTCCCCCAGGGTAGCTAACTATGGCTACACCTTC.

The chain links TRBV27 to TRBJ1-1; D is possibly TRBD1 (6 bases). V was cut by 4 bases and J by 0 bases, with 12 bases left in between. The germline V gene encodes CDR1 MNHEY and CDR2 SMNVEV (reference sequence). This CDR3 region has 15 residues. CDR3 region: CASSYLGQMNTEAFF. As DNA, the CDR3 is TGTGCCAGCAGTTATCTAGGACAGATGAACACTGAAGCTTTCTTT.

In its sample, this clonotype was seen a few times. The chain is built from TRBV20-1 and TRBJ2-3, with a possible D match to TRBD1 (7 bases). V lost 7 bases to trimming and J lost 4 bases, with 12 bases between them. Germline V CDR1 and CDR2: DFQATT, SNEGSKA (reference sequence). The CDR3 contains 12 residues. The CDR3: CSGTGEADTQYF. CDR3 sequence (DNA): TGCAGTGGTACAGGGGAGGCAGATACGCAGTATTTT.

This clonotype showed up just a few times. V and J are TRBV20-1 and TRBJ1-4; no clear D gene. This CDR3 comprises 16 residues. With 2 bases removed from V and 4 bases from J, the gap between germline ends came to 17 bases. Germline CDR1 and CDR2: DFQATT and SNEGSKA (reference sequence). CDR3 coding DNA: TGCAGTGCTAGAACCGCGTTGGACCGGGTTAATGAAAAACTGTTTTTT. It encodes CSARTALDRVNEKLFF.

This clonotype was detected a few times. The gene calls are TRBV21-1 and TRBJ2-2; whether TRBD2, the table's D call, matches the DNA was not checked. TRBV21-1 represents a pseudogene. CDR3 size: 17 residues. The CDR3 DNA is TGTGCCAGCAGTCTAGGACTCGGGGGAGGGGACACCGGGGAGCTGTTTTTT. It is translated as CASSLGLGGGDTGELFF.

This clonotype was counted between two and nine times. The gene calls are TRBV4-1 and TRBJ1-1; tentatively, D is TRBD1 (5 bases). The CDR3 spans 19 residues. Looked up from germline, CDR1 is MGHRA and CDR2 is YSYEKL. Trimming left V 1 base short and J 1 base short, with 22 bases between. The CDR3 is CASSQVGIRRGLKNTEAFF. Here the CDR3 DNA reads TGCGCCAGCAGCCAAGTAGGGATCAGGCGGGGACTAAAGAACACTGAAGCTTTCTTT.

This clonotype turned up a few times. The gene calls are TRBV19 and TRBJ2-7, with D perhaps being TRBD1 or TRBD2 (5 bases each). The ends were cut back, 2 bases at V and 6 bases at J, with 11 bases in the middle. The CDR3 loop spans 13 amino acids. Germline loops: CDR1 LNHDA, CDR2 SQIVND (reference sequence). The CDR3 spells CASSIIGGGEQYF. The CDR3 DNA is TGTGCCAGTAGTATAATAGGTGGGGGCGAGCAGTACTTC. Combining the CDR3 with reference TRBV19 and TRBJ2-7 gives the whole variable domain DGGITQSPKYLFRKEGQNVTLSCEQNLNHDAMYWYRQDPGQGLRLIYYSQIVNDFQKGDIAEGYSVSREKKESFPLTVTSAQKNPTAFYLCASSIIGGGEQYFGPGTRLTVT.

This clonotype was seen more than once but under ten times. The chain recombines TRBV7-2 with TRBJ1-6; tentatively, D is TRBD1 (5 bases). The CDR3 length is 16 residues. Germline CDR1 SGHTA, CDR2 FQGNSA. Between the trimmed V and J ends, which lost 5 bases and 3 bases, there was a span of 14 bases. The CDR3 loop reads CASSRGGAYYNSPLHF. CDR3 coding DNA: TGTGCCAGCAGCCGCGGCGGGGCCTACTATAATTCACCCCTCCACTTT.

This clonotype was counted only a few times. V usage is TRBV10-3 and J usage is TRBJ1-6; no clear D. This CDR3 has 13 residues. The V end lost 2 bases, the J end lost 10 bases, and 9 bases lay between the germline ends. Germline assignment: CDR1 ENHRY and CDR2 SYGVKD. The CDR3 DNA sequence: TGTGCCATCAGTGAGGCTGGGCCCTCACCCCTCCACTTT. Translation: CAISEAGPSPLHF.

The V gene is TRBV6-5, the J gene TRBJ2-7, with D possibly being TRBD1 or TRBD2 (5 bases each). CDR3 length: 15 residues. V lost 0 bases, J lost 4 bases, and 13 bases lay in between. Germline V gene data show CDR1 as MNHEY and CDR2 as SVGAGI. The CDR3 here is CASSYSILEGYEQYF. The CDR3 nucleotides read TGTGCCAGCAGTTACTCGATTCTAGAGGGGTACGAGCAGTACTTC.

This clonotype was seen a handful of times. V usage is TRBV15 and J usage is TRBJ1-2, with D hard to call. Germline assignment: CDR1 LNHNV and CDR2 YYDKDF (reference sequence). The CDR3 runs 13 residues. The V end lost 6 bases, the J end lost 4 bases, and 12 bases lay between the germline ends. The CDR3 loop is CATSFGPTYGYTF. CDR3 in DNA: TGTGCCACCAGTTTTGGACCGACCTATGGCTACACCTTC.

The chain joins TRBV5-1 to TRBJ1-5; D is ambiguous. The CDR3 length is 15 residues. Per the germline V gene, CDR1 is SGHRS and CDR2 is YFSETQ. V lost 0 bases and J 0 bases, leaving 7 bases between the germline ends. The CDR3 DNA sequence: TGCGCCAGCAGCTTGGGACCGATTAGCAATCAGCCCCAGCATTTT. Residues: CASSLGPISNQPQHF.

This clonotype was seen at least ten times. V is TRBV20-1 and J is TRBJ1-5; 7 positions agree with TRBD1. The germline gives CDR1 DFQATT, CDR2 SNEGSKA (reference sequence). The CDR3 is 12 residues long. Trimming at V came to 4 bases and at J to 16 bases, leaving 13 bases not matched to a gene. This CDR3 reads CSATNQGRGHHF. CDR3 DNA sequence: TGCAGTGCTACTAATCAGGGGAGGGGGCACCATTTT.

This chain uses TRBV12-3 or TRBV12-4 with TRBJ2-1; 10 bases match TRBD2. This CDR3 spans 15 amino acids. Losses at the gene ends were 4 bases for V and 8 bases for J; bases not matched to a gene: 8. CDR3 region: CASSSQRGGPDEQFF. DNA for the CDR3: TGTGCCAGCAGTTCCCAGCGGGGGGGTCCGGATGAGCAGTTCTTC.

Only a few counts were recorded for this clonotype. The chain uses TRBV29-1 and TRBJ2-5, with D possibly TRBD2 on 6 matching bases. Germline V gene sequence: CDR1 SQVTM, CDR2 ANQGSEA. The CDR3 consists of 15 residues. The V end lost 1 base, the J end lost 5 bases, and 17 bases lay between the germline ends. DNA of the CDR3: TGCAGCGTTGAAGTCCCGGGGGACTCGTCGGAGACCCAGTACTTC. Protein: CSVEVPGDSSETQYF. Combining the CDR3 with reference TRBV29-1 and TRBJ2-5 gives the whole variable domain SAVISQKPSRDICQRGTSLTIQCQVDSQVTMMFWYRQQPGQSLTLIATANQGSEATYESGFVIDKFPISRPNLTFSTLTVSNMSPEDSSIYLCSVEVPGDSSETQYFGPGTRLLVL.